This T cell receptor (beta chain) was profiled in a study of technical replicates of blood from a handful of donors. Generated by immunoSEQ multiplex PCR, the TCRdb table keeps only in-frame clones and is missing some. Here the sample spans tens of thousands of clones, around 89% being singletons. Trimming stripped 4 bases from V and 0 bases from J, with 6 bases between. The length of the CDR3 is 13 residues. The germline CDR1 and CDR2 sequences are SGHTA and FQGTGA. The sample consisted of PBMCs. The sequence came from a human donor in good health. Some clones in this sample may be carry-over from other donors' samples. V and J are TRBV7-3 and TRBJ1-1, with D unclear. In DNA, the CDR3 is TGTGCCAGCAGCTCAACTATGAACACTGAAGCTTTCTTT. Translation: CASSSTMNTEAFF.